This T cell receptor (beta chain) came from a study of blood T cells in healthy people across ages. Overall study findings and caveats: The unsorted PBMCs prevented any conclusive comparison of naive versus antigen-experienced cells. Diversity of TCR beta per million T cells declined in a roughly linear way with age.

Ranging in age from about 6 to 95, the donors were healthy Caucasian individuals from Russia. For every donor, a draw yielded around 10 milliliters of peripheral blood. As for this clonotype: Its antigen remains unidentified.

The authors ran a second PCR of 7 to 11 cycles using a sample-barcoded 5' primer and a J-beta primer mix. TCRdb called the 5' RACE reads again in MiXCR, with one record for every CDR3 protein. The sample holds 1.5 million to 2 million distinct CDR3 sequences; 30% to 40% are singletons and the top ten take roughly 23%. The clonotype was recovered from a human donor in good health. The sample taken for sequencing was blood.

The CDR3 DNA reads TGTGCCAGCAGCCCTCTAAACCCGGACATTCAGTACTTC. Protein: CASSPLNPDIQYF. V gene TRBV21-1 combines with J gene TRBJ2-4; the table's D call, TRBD1, was not checked against the DNA. TRBV21-1 is a documented pseudogene. This CDR3 comprises 13 residues.